This T cell receptor (beta chain) was found in a study of T cell repertoires in cytomegalovirus infection. Study at large: From public TCR beta signatures came an indication of both CMV infection and matching HLA type. Whole-study results and caveats: Totalled public TCR beta family frequency picked out people who carried CMV plus the relevant HLA.

TCRdb redid the calling of the reads with MiXCR, one entry per CDR3 protein. The data hold about 920,000 distinct CDR3 sequences, with about a third observed a single time. This clonotype was seen a few times. Its antigen is not known. The CDR3 is made up of 13 amino acids. Per germline, CDR1 SGHVS and CDR2 FQNEAQ. V lost 5 bases and J 7 bases, leaving 14 bases between the germline ends. The receptor's source is a human donor in good health (CMV status not recorded). Some clones in this sample may be carry-over from other donors' samples. Sequenced material: cultured CD8+ T cells from PBMCs, taken from culture after CMV antigen stimulation. The V call is TRBV7-8, the J call TRBJ1-2; D perhaps matches TRBD1 (6 bases). The DNA of the CDR3 is TGTGCCAGCAGCACCTCCCCCAGGGGTGGCTACACCTTC. It specifies CASSTSPRGGYTF.